The clone carrying this T cell receptor beta chain was picked up one time. What it binds is unknown. Being one base from a much bigger clone, this may be a read error. The data derive from a study of molecular identifiers for immune sequencing clone quantification. Study conclusions and caveats: The study found clones above 20 RNA copies held over 98% of effector molecules and under 1% in naive cells. Single-cell amounts of spiked Jurkat TCR RNA were reportedly detectable among roughly 950,000 naive cells.

TCRdb passed the PCR reads through MiXCR, listing each CDR3 protein once. The table has a few hundred thousand distinct CDR3 sequences, less than 30% seen once. CDR1 SEHNR and CDR2 FQNEAQ come from the germline V gene (reference sequence). The CDR3 has 12 amino acids. The sequenced sample consisted of naive CD8+ T cells from blood, with Jurkat cell RNA spiked in. Subset denoted: FACS-sorted CD8+CD4-CCR7+CD45RA+ naive T cells. The V call is TRBV7-9, the J call TRBJ2-7; maybe TRBD1 (5 bases). This clonotype originated in a human donor in good health. Some libraries in this study had Jurkat cell RNA spiked in. The CDR3 protein is CVSSAGSREQYF. For the CDR3, the DNA is TGTGTCAGCAGCGCAGGGTCGAGGGAGCAGTACTTC.